Shown below are 28 T cell receptor beta chains from a single sample sequenced in a study of blood T cell repertoires in COVID-19. Repertoires were generated with immunoSEQ multiplex PCR, while TCRdb's copy carries only in-frame clones and drops some. The sample lists about 300,000 clones, more than 75% seen once, with 10% in the top ten. The specimen was PBMCs or T cells enriched from blood (not recorded which). These receptors were taken from a woman younger than 35 who had recovered from COVID-19.

The J gene is TRBJ1-2, the V gene TRBV10-3, with D perhaps TRBD1 (5 bases). From germline, CDR1 is ENHRY and CDR2 SYGVKD. This CDR3 is built from 15 residues. V gave up 0 bases and J gave up 4 bases, with 12 bases separating them. The CDR3 sequence: CAISESGGRIYGYTF. The CDR3 DNA is TGTGCCATCAGTGAGTCGGGGGGTAGAATCTATGGCTACACCTTC.

The chain couples TRBV5-1 to TRBJ2-2; D possibly corresponds to TRBD2 (5 bases). Trimming stripped 4 bases from V and 1 base from J, with 17 bases between. The CDR3 extends over 17 amino acids. CDR1 and CDR2 from the germline V gene are SGHRS and YFSETQ. The CDR3 is CASSPRLGGGNTGELFF. In nucleotides, the CDR3 is TGCGCCAGCAGCCCTCGCCTTGGTGGAGGGAACACCGGGGAGCTGTTTTTT.

This chain connects TRBV6-1 to TRBJ1-6; D gene uncertain. Per germline, CDR1 MNHNS and CDR2 SASEGT. Trimming shortened V by 3 bases and J by 10 bases, and 4 bases separated the two germline ends. The CDR3 is 11 amino acids. CDR3 sequence (DNA): TGTGCCAGCAGTGACGTCTCACCCCTCCACTTT. Translated, it gives CASSDVSPLHF.

The chain uses TRBV18 and TRBJ2-7; TRBD1 matches at 12 bases. The CDR3 covers 16 residues. From germline, CDR1 is KGHSH and CDR2 LQKENI. Trimming cost V 3 bases and J 7 bases; bases outside gene matches: 10. Here the CDR3 reads CASSPSRDRGLQEQYF. CDR3 in DNA: TGTGCCAGCTCACCTTCTAGGGACAGGGGGCTCCAAGAGCAGTACTTC.

As for this clone: The sample has other DNA sequences that encode this CDR3 too. The chain couples TRBV7-3 to TRBJ2-1, with 7 nucleotides matching TRBD2. From germline, CDR1 is SGHTA and CDR2 FQGTGA. The trim removed 1 base at V and 3 bases at J, leaving 3 bases unmatched. The CDR3 runs to 15 residues. The CDR3 sequence: CASSLMGGSYNEQFF. CDR3 DNA: TGTGCCAGCAGCTTAATGGGGGGGAGCTACAATGAGCAGTTCTTC. The whole variable domain, filled in from reference TRBV7-3 and TRBJ2-1, reads GAGVSQTPSNKVTEKGKYVELRCDPISGHTALYWYRQSLGQGPEFLIYFQGTGAADDSGLPNDRFFAVRPEGSVSTLKIQRTERGDSAVYLCASSLMGGSYNEQFFGPGTRLTVL.

The rearrangement uses TRBV2 and TRBJ1-1; 10 bases fit TRBD1. This CDR3 is built from 15 residues. V was pared by 6 bases and J by 1 base, with 5 bases of the junction left unmatched. Germline V CDR1 and CDR2: SNHLY, FYNNEI. In nucleotides, the CDR3 is TGTGCCAGCAGAGAGACAGGGGGCAAGAACACTGAAGCTTTCTTT. Amino acids: CASRETGGKNTEAFF.

This chain connects TRBV7-8 to TRBJ1-6; 7 bases are a match to TRBD1. The CDR3 totals 13 residues. The germline V gene has CDR1 SGHVS and CDR2 FQNEAQ. V trimming: 5 bases; J trimming: 8 bases; junction bases outside the gene matches: 3. This CDR3 reads CASSRQGDSPLHF. CDR3 DNA: TGTGCCAGCAGCCGCCAGGGGGATTCACCCCTCCACTTT.

The chain recombines TRBV30 with TRBJ1-1, with D perhaps matching TRBD1 (5 bases). CDR1 and CDR2 from the germline V gene are GTSNPN and SVGIG (reference sequence). The CDR3 covers 13 residues. Deletions cut 2 bases from V and 8 bases from J, with 15 bases between. CDR3 region: CAWSPIGHGEAFF. CDR3 coding DNA: TGTGCCTGGAGTCCCATCGGACACGGGGAAGCTTTCTTT.

The V gene is TRBV28, the J gene TRBJ2-7, with a possible D match to TRBD2 (5 bases). The germline V gene has CDR1 MDHEN and CDR2 SYDVKM. V was clipped by 1 base and J by 10 bases, with 11 bases between them. CDR3 length: 12 residues. The CDR3 DNA is TGTGCCAGCAGTTTATCGAAACGGGGTCAGTACTTC. Its translation: CASSLSKRGQYF.

The chain is built from TRBV15 and TRBJ2-5; a weak D match, TRBD1 (6 bases). V lost 3 bases to trimming and J lost 4 bases, with 12 bases between them. Germline V gives CDR1 LNHNV, CDR2 YYDKDF (reference sequence). This CDR3 is built from 14 residues. CDR3 residues: CATSSAGAGETQYF. CDR3 coding DNA: TGTGCCACCAGCAGCGCAGGGGCGGGAGAGACCCAGTACTTC.

The chain has TRBV21-1 and TRBJ1-2. TRBV21-1 is termed a pseudogene. The CDR3 is made up of 14 amino acids. The CDR3 DNA follows: TGTGCCAGCAGCAAAGTTCCCCCCCCTCGTGGCTACACCTTC. Protein product: CASSKVPPPRGYTF.

The chain carries TRBV6-1 and TRBJ1-2; D unresolved. The CDR3 has 14 amino acids. Germline V lookup: CDR1 MNHNS, CDR2 SASEGT. V dropped 2 bases and J dropped 3 bases, with 10 bases sitting between them. CDR3 protein: CASSERHGDYGYTF. CDR3 DNA: TGTGCCAGCAGTGAAAGACACGGGGACTATGGCTACACCTTC.

The J gene is TRBJ2-2, the V gene TRBV4-2; 11 bases align to TRBD2. The CDR3 spans 16 residues. The V and J ends lost 4 bases and 4 bases, in that order; junction bases with no gene match: 5. The V gene's germline CDR1 is LGHNA and CDR2 YNFKEQ. CDR3 in amino acids: CASSLTSGRPTGELFF. The CDR3 coding sequence is TGTGCCAGCAGCCTCACTAGCGGGAGACCCACCGGGGAGCTGTTTTTT.

The chain employs TRBV4-1 and TRBJ1-1; 8 bases are a match to TRBD1. Trimming cost V 3 bases and J 3 bases; bases outside gene matches: 6. Germline-derived CDR1 and CDR2 are MGHRA and YSYEKL. The CDR3 is 15 amino acids. As DNA, the CDR3 is TGCGCCAGCAGCCATCGGACAGGGAAAGACACTGAAGCTTTCTTT. This sequence encodes CASSHRTGKDTEAFF.

The chain employs TRBV11-2 and TRBJ1-2; no clear D. Germline V gives CDR1 SGHAT, CDR2 FQNNGV. Trimming pared 1 base from V and 5 bases from J, leaving 11 bases between. This CDR3 contains 14 residues. For the CDR3, the DNA is TGTGCCAGCAGCTTAGCCCGGGAAGTTTATGGCTACACCTTC. This sequence encodes CASSLAREVYGYTF.

The V call is TRBV21-1, the J call TRBJ1-5; the DNA was not used to check the table's D call, TRBD1. TRBV21-1 is noted as a pseudogene. CDR3 size: 20 residues. The CDR3 reads CASSKKDHRRGDTGNQPQHF. CDR3 bases: TGTGCCAGCAGCAAAAAGGACCACAGAAGGGGCGATACAGGGAATCAGCCCCAGCATTTT.

V and J are TRBV3-1 (or the pseudogene TRBV3-2) and TRBJ1-6; unclear D gene. Germline V CDR1 and CDR2: LGHDT, YNNKEL (reference sequence). The CDR3 has 16 amino acids. Between the trimmed V and J ends, which lost 0 bases and 6 bases, there was a span of 12 bases. In nucleotides, the CDR3 is TGTGCCAGCAGCCAAGAGTCGGGTACCGGTAATTCACCCCTCCACTTT. It yields the protein CASSQESGTGNSPLHF.

Only a few counts were recorded for this clone. The V gene is TRBV6-5, the J gene TRBJ2-7, with a tentative D call TRBD1 (5 bases). This CDR3 is built from 13 residues. Germline V gives CDR1 MNHEY, CDR2 SVGAGI. Trimming took 8 bases from V and 0 from J, leaving 11 bases between them. As DNA, the CDR3 is TGTGCCAGCGGGCAGGGCCTCTCCTACGAGCAGTACTTC. This translates into CASGQGLSYEQYF.

The chain employs TRBV29-1 and TRBJ2-1; unclear D gene. The CDR3 is 12 residues long. V lost 4 bases and J 4 bases, leaving 8 bases between the germline ends. The germline V gene encodes CDR1 SQVTM and CDR2 ANQGSEA. The CDR3 sequence: CSVVQSYNEQFF. The CDR3 region has the DNA TGCAGCGTTGTTCAGTCATACAATGAGCAGTTCTTC.

This clone was seen more than once but under ten times. The V and J genes are TRBV6-5 and TRBJ2-7; the match to TRBD1 covers 7 bases. CDR1 is MNHEY and CDR2 is SVGAGI in the germline V gene. V lost 6 bases and J lost 3; bases outside the gene matches: 8. This CDR3 contains 14 residues. The CDR3 DNA reads TGTGCCAGCAGCCAAGCCGGGACAGACTACGAGCAGTACTTC. Protein product: CASSQAGTDYEQYF.

V and J are TRBV6-5 and TRBJ1-2; a possible D gene is TRBD1 (5 bases). V shed 0 bases and J shed 7 bases, with 9 bases lying between them. Germline loops: CDR1 MNHEY, CDR2 SVGAGI. This CDR3 spans 13 amino acids. The CDR3 DNA sequence: TGTGCCAGCAGTTACTCGAGCGGGGCTGGCTACACCTTC. This gives the protein CASSYSSGAGYTF.

The gene calls are TRBV5-1 and TRBJ2-3, with 11 bases fitting TRBD1. Per germline, CDR1 SGHRS and CDR2 YFSETQ. The CDR3 length is 16 residues. Trimming cost V 0 bases and J 1 base; bases outside gene matches: 1. The CDR3 loop is CASSLGTGGGTDTQYF. The CDR3 DNA sequence: TGCGCCAGCAGCTTGGGGACAGGGGGCGGCACAGATACGCAGTATTTT.

CDR3 residues: CSVEDWREEVETQYF. CDR3 sequence (DNA): TGCAGCGTTGAAGATTGGCGGGAGGAGGTAGAGACCCAGTACTTC. V usage is TRBV29-1 and J usage is TRBJ2-5; 8 bases fit TRBD2. With 0 bases clipped from V and 4 bases from J, the junction kept 7 bases outside the gene matches. This CDR3 has 15 amino acids. Per the germline V gene, CDR1 is SQVTM and CDR2 is ANQGSEA.

The chain links TRBV5-1 to TRBJ2-5; 8 bases are shared with TRBD1. V lost 0 bases, J lost 3 bases, and 1 base stayed unmatched. The CDR3 has 14 residues. CDR1 is SGHRS, CDR2 YFSETQ, per germline. The CDR3 coding sequence is TGCGCCAGCAGCTTGGCGACAGGGGAAGAGACCCAGTACTTC. It specifies CASSLATGEETQYF.

This chain joins TRBV3-1 (or the pseudogene TRBV3-2) and TRBJ1-5, with TRBD1 matching over 8 bases. V lost 0 bases to trimming and J lost 0 bases; unmatched junction nucleotides: 4. Per the germline V gene, CDR1 is LGHDT and CDR2 is YNNKEL (reference sequence). CDR3 length: 17 residues. CDR3 DNA: TGTGCCAGCAGCCAAGACCCTCAGGGGGCTAGCAATCAGCCCCAGCATTTT. Encoded protein: CASSQDPQGASNQPQHF.

This chain joins TRBV18 and TRBJ1-1; D unresolved. Germline loops: CDR1 KGHSH, CDR2 LQKENI. The CDR3 runs 15 residues. The V gene lost 0 bases and the J gene lost 0 bases, with 8 bases spanning the gap. CDR3 protein: CASSPPYSMNTEAFF. Here the CDR3 DNA reads TGTGCCAGCTCACCACCGTACAGCATGAACACTGAAGCTTTCTTT.

The V and J genes are TRBV5-1 and TRBJ1-1; TRBD1 might be the D (5 bases). The V gene lost 3 bases and the J gene lost 5 bases, with 11 bases spanning the gap. CDR1 is SGHRS, CDR2 YFSETQ, per germline. This CDR3 comprises 13 residues. The CDR3, as DNA: TGCGCCAGCAGCTCCAGGGTACAGACTGAAGCTTTCTTT. Residues: CASSSRVQTEAFF.

The gene calls are TRBV4-2 and TRBJ2-2; 13 bases align to TRBD2. Losses at the gene ends were 3 bases for V and 4 bases for J; bases not matched to a gene: 5. CDR3 length equals 17 residues. Germline CDR1 LGHNA, CDR2 YNFKEQ. DNA for the CDR3: TGTGCCAGCAGCCAGGAGACTAGCGGGAGGCTCACCGGGGAGCTGTTTTTT. Protein sequence: CASSQETSGRLTGELFF.